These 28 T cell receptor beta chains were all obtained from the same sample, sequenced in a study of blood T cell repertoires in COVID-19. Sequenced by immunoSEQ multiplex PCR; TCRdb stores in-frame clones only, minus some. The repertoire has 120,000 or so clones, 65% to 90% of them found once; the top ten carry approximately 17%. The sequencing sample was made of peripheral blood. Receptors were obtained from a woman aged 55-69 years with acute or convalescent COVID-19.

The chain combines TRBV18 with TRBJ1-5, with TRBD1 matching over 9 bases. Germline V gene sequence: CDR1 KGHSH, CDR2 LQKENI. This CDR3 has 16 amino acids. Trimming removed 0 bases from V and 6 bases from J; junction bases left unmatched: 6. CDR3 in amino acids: CASSPPDRGTGQPQHF. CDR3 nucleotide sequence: TGTGCCAGCTCACCACCTGACAGGGGGACGGGTCAGCCCCAGCATTTT.

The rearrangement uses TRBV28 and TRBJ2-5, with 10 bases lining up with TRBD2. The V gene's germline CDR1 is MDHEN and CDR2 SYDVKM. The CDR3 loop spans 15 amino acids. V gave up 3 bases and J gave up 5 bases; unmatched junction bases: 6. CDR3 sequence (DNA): TGTGCCAGCAGTTTTAGCGGGGGGCCGGGGGAGACCCAGTACTTC. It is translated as CASSFSGGPGETQYF.

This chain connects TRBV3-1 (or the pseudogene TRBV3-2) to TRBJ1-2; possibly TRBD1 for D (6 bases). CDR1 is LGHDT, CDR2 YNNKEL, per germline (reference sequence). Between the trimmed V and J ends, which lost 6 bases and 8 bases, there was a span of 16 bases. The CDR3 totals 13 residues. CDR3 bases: TGTGCCAGCAGTCTTCAGGGGCTGGGGGGCTACACCTTC. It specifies CASSLQGLGGYTF.

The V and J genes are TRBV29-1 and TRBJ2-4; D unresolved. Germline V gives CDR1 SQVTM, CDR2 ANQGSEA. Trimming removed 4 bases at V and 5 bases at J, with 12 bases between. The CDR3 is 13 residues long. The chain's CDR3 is CSVGKKRENIQYF. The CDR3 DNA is TGCAGCGTTGGGAAAAAGCGAGAAAACATTCAGTACTTC.

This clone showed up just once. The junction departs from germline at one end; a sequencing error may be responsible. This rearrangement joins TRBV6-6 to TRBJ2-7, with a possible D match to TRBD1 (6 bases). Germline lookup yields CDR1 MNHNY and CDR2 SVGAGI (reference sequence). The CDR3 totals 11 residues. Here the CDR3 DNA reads TGTGCCAAAAGGGGGTCCTGCGAGCAGTACTTC. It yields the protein CAKRGSCEQYF.

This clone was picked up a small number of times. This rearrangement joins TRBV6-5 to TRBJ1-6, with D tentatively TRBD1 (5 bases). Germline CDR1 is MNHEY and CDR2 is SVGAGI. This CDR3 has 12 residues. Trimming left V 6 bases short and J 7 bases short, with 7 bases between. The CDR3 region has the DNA TGTGCCAGCAGGGGGGGGAATTCACCCCTCCACTTT. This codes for CASRGGNSPLHF.

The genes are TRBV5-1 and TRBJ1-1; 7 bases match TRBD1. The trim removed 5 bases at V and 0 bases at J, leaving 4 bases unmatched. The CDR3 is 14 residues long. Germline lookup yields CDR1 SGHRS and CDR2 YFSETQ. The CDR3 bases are TGCGCCAGCAGGCAGGGGGTTCTGAACACTGAAGCTTTCTTT. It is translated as CASRQGVLNTEAFF.

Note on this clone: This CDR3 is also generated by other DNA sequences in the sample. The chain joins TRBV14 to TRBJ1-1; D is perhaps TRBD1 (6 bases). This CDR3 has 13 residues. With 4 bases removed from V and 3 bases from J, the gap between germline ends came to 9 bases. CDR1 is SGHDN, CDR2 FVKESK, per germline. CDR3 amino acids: CASSLQGYTEAFF. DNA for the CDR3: TGTGCCAGCAGCCTGCAGGGGTACACTGAAGCTTTCTTT. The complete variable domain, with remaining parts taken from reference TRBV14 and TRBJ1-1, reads EAGVTQFPSHSVIEKGQTVTLRCDPISGHDNLYWYRRVMGKEIKFLLHFVKESKQDESGMPNNRFLAERTGGTYSTLKVQPAELEDSGVYFCASSLQGYTEAFFGQGTRLTVV.

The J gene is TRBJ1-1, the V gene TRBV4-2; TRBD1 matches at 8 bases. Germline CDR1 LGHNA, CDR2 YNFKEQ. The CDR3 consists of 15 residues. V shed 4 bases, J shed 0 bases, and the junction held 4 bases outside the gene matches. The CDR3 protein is CASSLNRGLNTEAFF. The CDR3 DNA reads TGTGCCAGCAGCCTTAACAGGGGGTTGAACACTGAAGCTTTCTTT.

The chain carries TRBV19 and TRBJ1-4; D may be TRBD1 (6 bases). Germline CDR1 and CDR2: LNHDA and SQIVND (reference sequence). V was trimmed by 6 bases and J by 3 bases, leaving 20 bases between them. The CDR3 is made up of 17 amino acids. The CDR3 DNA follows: TGTGCCAGTAGAGACCTCAGGGGTGCGCGGCCTAATGAAAAACTGTTTTTT. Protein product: CASRDLRGARPNEKLFF.

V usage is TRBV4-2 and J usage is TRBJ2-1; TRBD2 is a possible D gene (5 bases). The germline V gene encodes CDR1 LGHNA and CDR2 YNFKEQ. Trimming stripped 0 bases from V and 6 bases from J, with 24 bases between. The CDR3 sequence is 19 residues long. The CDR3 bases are TGTGCCAGCAGCCAAGAAGGGCCCACGCGAGGGAAAGTGAGCAATGAGCAGTTCTTC. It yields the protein CASSQEGPTRGKVSNEQFF.

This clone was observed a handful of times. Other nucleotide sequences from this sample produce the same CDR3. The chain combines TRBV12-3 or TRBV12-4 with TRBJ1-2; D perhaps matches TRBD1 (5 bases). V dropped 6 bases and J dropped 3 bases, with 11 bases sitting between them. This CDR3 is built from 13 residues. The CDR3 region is CASRVTGDYGYTF. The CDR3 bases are TGTGCCAGCAGGGTAACAGGTGACTATGGCTACACCTTC.

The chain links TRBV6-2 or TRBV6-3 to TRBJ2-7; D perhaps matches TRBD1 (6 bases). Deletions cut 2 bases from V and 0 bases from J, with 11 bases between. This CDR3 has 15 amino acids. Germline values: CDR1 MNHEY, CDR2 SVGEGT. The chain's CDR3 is CASSYGTRGSYEQYF. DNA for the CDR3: TGTGCCAGCAGTTACGGGACACGGGGCTCCTACGAGCAGTACTTC.

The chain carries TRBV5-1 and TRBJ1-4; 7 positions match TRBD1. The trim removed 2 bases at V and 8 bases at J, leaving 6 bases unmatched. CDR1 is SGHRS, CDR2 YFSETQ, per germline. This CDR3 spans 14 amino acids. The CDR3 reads CASSFLGTDEKLFF. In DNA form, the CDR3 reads TGCGCCAGCAGCTTTCTAGGGACAGACGAAAAACTGTTTTTT.

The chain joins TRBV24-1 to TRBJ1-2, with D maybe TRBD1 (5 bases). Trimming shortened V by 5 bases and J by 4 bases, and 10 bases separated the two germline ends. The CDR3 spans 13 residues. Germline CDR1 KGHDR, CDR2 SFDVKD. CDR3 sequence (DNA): TGTGCCACCAGTGCAGGGAATCTCTATGGCTACACCTTC. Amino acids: CATSAGNLYGYTF.

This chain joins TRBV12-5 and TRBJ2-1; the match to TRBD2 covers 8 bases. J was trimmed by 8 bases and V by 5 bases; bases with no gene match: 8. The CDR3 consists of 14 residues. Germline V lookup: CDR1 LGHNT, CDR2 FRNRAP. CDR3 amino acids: CASGPDGGVDEQFF. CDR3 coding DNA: TGTGCTAGTGGTCCGGACGGGGGGGTCGATGAGCAGTTCTTC.

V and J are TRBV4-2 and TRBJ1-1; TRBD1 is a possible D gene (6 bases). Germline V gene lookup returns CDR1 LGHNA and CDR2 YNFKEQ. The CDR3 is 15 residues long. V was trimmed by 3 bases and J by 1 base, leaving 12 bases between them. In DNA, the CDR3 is TGTGCCAGCAGCCAGGGGGACACGTCGAACACTGAAGCTTTCTTT. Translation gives CASSQGDTSNTEAFF.

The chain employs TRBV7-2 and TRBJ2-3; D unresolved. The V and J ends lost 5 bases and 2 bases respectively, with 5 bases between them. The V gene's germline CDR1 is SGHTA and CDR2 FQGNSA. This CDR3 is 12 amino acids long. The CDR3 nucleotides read TGTGCCAGCAGCCTACTCACAGATACGCAGTATTTT. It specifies CASSLLTDTQYF.

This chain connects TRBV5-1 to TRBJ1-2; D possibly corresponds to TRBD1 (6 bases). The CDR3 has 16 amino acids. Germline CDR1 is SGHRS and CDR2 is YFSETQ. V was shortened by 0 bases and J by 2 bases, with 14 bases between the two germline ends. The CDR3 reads CASSLVGGETNYGYTF. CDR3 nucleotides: TGCGCCAGCAGCTTGGTAGGGGGGGAGACGAACTATGGCTACACCTTC.

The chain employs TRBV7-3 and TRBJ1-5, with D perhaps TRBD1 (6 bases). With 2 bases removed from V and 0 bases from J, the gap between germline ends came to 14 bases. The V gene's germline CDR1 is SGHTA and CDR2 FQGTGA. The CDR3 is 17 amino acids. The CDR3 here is CASSLEQGGYSNQPQHF. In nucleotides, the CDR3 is TGTGCCAGCAGCTTAGAACAGGGAGGGTATAGCAATCAGCCCCAGCATTTT. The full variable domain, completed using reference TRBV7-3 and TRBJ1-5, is GAGVSQTPSNKVTEKGKYVELRCDPISGHTALYWYRQSLGQGPEFLIYFQGTGAADDSGLPNDRFFAVRPEGSVSTLKIQRTERGDSAVYLCASSLEQGGYSNQPQHFGDGTRLSIL.

Written as DNA, the CDR3 is TGCGCCAGCAGCGCAACTCTAGCGGGGGGCCGTAGGGGAGAGACCCAGTACTTC. Residues: CASSATLAGGRRGETQYF. The chain couples TRBV5-1 to TRBJ2-5; 11 nucleotides align to TRBD2. J lost 4 bases, V lost 4 bases, and 15 bases had no gene match. This CDR3 has 18 residues. Germline V gene sequence: CDR1 SGHRS, CDR2 YFSETQ.

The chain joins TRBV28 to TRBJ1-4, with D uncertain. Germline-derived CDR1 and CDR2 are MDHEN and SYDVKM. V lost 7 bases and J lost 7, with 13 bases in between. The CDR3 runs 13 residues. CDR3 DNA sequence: TGTGCCAGCAACACGCTTAGCGGTGAAAAACTGTTTTTT. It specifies CASNTLSGEKLFF.

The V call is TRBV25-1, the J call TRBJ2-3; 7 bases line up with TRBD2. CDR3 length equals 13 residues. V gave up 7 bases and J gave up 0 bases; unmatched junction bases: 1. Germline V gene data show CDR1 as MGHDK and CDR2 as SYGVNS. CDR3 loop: CASKAGSTDTQYF. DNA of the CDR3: TGTGCCAGCAAAGCGGGGAGCACAGATACGCAGTATTTT.

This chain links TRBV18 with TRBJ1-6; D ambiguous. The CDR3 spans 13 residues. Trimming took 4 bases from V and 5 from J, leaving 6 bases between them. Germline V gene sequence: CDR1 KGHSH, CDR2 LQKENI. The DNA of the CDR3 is TGTGCCAGCTCACTGGCGGATAATTCACCCCTCCACTTT. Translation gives CASSLADNSPLHF.

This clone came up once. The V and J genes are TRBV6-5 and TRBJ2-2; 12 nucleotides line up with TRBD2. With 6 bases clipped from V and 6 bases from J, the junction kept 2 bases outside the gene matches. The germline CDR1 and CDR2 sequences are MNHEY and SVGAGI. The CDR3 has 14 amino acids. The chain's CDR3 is CASRRLAGAGELFF. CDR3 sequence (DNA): TGTGCCAGCAGACGACTAGCGGGGGCCGGGGAGCTGTTTTTT.

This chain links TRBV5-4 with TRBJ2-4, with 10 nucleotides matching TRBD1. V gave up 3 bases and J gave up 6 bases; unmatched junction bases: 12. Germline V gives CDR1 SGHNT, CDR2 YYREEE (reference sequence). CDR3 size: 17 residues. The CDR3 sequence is CASSSLTGGSGVNIQYF. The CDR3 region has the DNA TGTGCCAGCAGCTCTCTGACAGGGGGCTCCGGTGTAAACATTCAGTACTTC.

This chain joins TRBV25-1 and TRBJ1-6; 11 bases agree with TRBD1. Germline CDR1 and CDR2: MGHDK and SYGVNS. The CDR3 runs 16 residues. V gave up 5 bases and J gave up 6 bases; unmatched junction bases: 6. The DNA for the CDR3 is TGTGCCAGCAGTAAGCCCGGGACAGGGGGTAATTCACCCCTCCACTTT. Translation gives CASSKPGTGGNSPLHF.

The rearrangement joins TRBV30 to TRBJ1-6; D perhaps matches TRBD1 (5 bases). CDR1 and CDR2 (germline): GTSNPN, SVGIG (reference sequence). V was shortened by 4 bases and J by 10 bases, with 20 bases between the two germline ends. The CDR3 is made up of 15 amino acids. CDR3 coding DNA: TGTGCCTGGAACCCGGGAGGGAGGGGTCGGTCACCCCTCCACTTT. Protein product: CAWNPGGRGRSPLHF.